This T cell receptor beta chain was identified in a study of control samples from healthy donors and cancer patients. Profiled with immunoSEQ multiplex PCR; TCRdb holds only in-frame clones, not every one. Of about 110,000 clones listed, around 89% are singletons. The germline V and J ends were trimmed by 5 bases and 10 bases, with 15 bases remaining between them. CDR3 length: 13 amino acids. The germline gives CDR1 SGHTA, CDR2 FQGTGA. This TCR came from a woman in her fifties or sixties in good health. The material sequenced was blood. This chain links TRBV7-3 with TRBJ2-1, with unresolved D. For the CDR3, the DNA is TGTGCCAGCAGCCAAACCGCTCTGGGGGAGCAGTTCTTC. Translating gives CASSQTALGEQFF.